Following are 21 T cell receptor beta chains from one sample sequenced in a study of T cell responses to AZD1222 COVID-19 vaccine. Only in-frame clones appear in the TCRdb table, and some are missing; sequencing was by immunoSEQ multiplex PCR. The sample yields tens of thousands of clones, around 90% seen once. The specimen comprised peripheral blood, sampled on day 0 of AZD1222 vaccination. Receptors originate from an adult in good health.

V gene TRBV19 combines with J gene TRBJ1-1; D is unresolved. Germline assignment: CDR1 LNHDA and CDR2 SQIVND (reference sequence). Trimming removed 4 bases at V and 0 bases at J, with 21 bases between. This CDR3 has 18 residues. The DNA of the CDR3 is TGTGCCAGTAGTACCCTCCGCGACGGGAGGCAGATGAACACTGAAGCTTTCTTT. Translating gives CASSTLRDGRQMNTEAFF.

The CDR3 DNA follows: TGTGCCAGCAGCCTCGGACAGGGGAAGGTTGGGGCCAACGTCCTGACTTTC. Residues: CASSLGQGKVGANVLTF. The chain has TRBV7-9 and TRBJ2-6; 9 positions match TRBD1. There are 17 residues in the CDR3. Per the germline V gene, CDR1 is SEHNR and CDR2 is FQNEAQ (reference sequence). V shed 5 bases, J shed 3 bases, and the junction held 8 bases outside the gene matches.

This chain links TRBV4-1 with TRBJ1-1; D not resolved. Germline values: CDR1 MGHRA, CDR2 YSYEKL. V was shortened by 1 base and J by 1 base, with 13 bases between the two germline ends. The CDR3 is 16 amino acids. The CDR3 sequence is CASSQASGPTNTEAFF. The DNA for the CDR3 is TGCGCCAGCAGCCAAGCGTCAGGCCCTACGAACACTGAAGCTTTCTTT.

The chain links TRBV4-1 to TRBJ1-2, with D hard to call. This CDR3 is built from 12 residues. The V gene lost 0 bases and the J gene lost 4 bases, with 3 bases spanning the gap. The germline gives CDR1 MGHRA, CDR2 YSYEKL. The CDR3, as DNA: TGCGCCAGCAGCCAAGAAGGCTATGGCTACACCTTC. It yields the protein CASSQEGYGYTF.

The chain employs TRBV12-3 or TRBV12-4 and TRBJ1-5; D call uncertain. V was shortened by 8 bases and J by 8 bases, with 16 bases between the two germline ends. This CDR3 comprises 13 residues. This CDR3 is CASRLSALEPQHF. Written as DNA, the CDR3 is TGTGCCAGCCGATTGAGTGCACTCGAGCCCCAGCATTTT.

This chain uses TRBV6-5 with TRBJ1-6, with TRBD1 matching 8 bases. The V segment lost 8 bases and the J segment 9 bases; nucleotides outside the gene matches: 12. The CDR3 consists of 15 residues. CDR1 and CDR2 (germline): MNHEY, SVGAGI. CDR3 protein: CASLLTQGGGSPLHF. CDR3 DNA: TGTGCCAGCCTACTCACACAGGGGGGAGGTTCACCCCTCCACTTT.

The V and J genes are TRBV20-1 and TRBJ2-7; D gene ambiguous. Trimming took off 3 bases at V and 0 bases at J, with 15 bases between the two ends. Germline CDR1 DFQATT, CDR2 SNEGSKA (reference sequence). The CDR3 spans 15 residues. The CDR3, as DNA: TGCAGTGCTAGTATCCCTGGGTCCCCCTCCTACGAGCAGTACTTC. It is translated as CSASIPGSPSYEQYF.

The genes are TRBV5-4 and TRBJ1-6; 8 bases agree with TRBD1. Germline V gene sequence: CDR1 SGHNT, CDR2 YYREEE (reference sequence). With 0 bases clipped from V and 1 base from J, the junction kept 0 bases outside the gene matches. The CDR3 has 16 amino acids. The CDR3 loop is CASSLDRGSYNSPLHF. CDR3 bases: TGTGCCAGCAGCTTGGACAGGGGGTCCTATAATTCACCCCTCCACTTT.

The chain joins TRBV15 to TRBJ2-1; 12 bases align to TRBD2. The CDR3 contains 18 residues. Germline V gives CDR1 LNHNV, CDR2 YYDKDF (reference sequence). V was clipped by 9 bases and J by 5 bases; unmatched bases: 17. CDR3 sequence reads: CATKGLAGPLYAHNEQFF. The CDR3 bases are TGTGCCACAAAAGGACTAGCGGGGCCACTTTACGCCCACAATGAGCAGTTCTTC.

This chain uses TRBV5-4 with TRBJ2-7, with D perhaps being TRBD1 or TRBD2 (6 bases each). V lost 4 bases and J 7 bases, leaving 15 bases between the germline ends. CDR3 length: 13 amino acids. CDR1 and CDR2 (germline): SGHNT, YYREEE (reference sequence). Written as DNA, the CDR3 is TGTGCCAGCAGCCGGGGGCGGGGTGGTGAGCAGTACTTC. Translation gives CASSRGRGGEQYF.

This chain links TRBV5-4 with TRBJ2-7; D is tentatively TRBD1 or TRBD2 (7 bases each). The CDR3 is made up of 15 amino acids. Germline assignment: CDR1 SGHNT and CDR2 YYREEE (reference sequence). V lost 3 bases and J lost 0, with 13 bases in between. The CDR3 coding sequence is TGTGCCAGCAGCTGGGAGGGACAGAGCTCCTACGAGCAGTACTTC. It codes for CASSWEGQSSYEQYF.

The V call is TRBV19, the J call TRBJ1-5; unclear D gene. V shed 4 bases and J shed 2 bases, with 12 bases lying between them. The CDR3 is made up of 15 amino acids. CDR1 LNHDA and CDR2 SQIVND come from the germline V gene (reference sequence). The CDR3 reads CASSNAAIGNQPQHF. In DNA form, the CDR3 reads TGTGCCAGTAGTAACGCGGCGATTGGCAATCAGCCCCAGCATTTT.

Notes on this clone: The same CDR3 also results from other DNA sequences found in this sample. The V call is TRBV6-5, the J call TRBJ2-2, with a tentative D call TRBD2 (5 bases). V shed 0 bases and J shed 3 bases, with 8 bases lying between them. Germline-derived CDR1 and CDR2 are MNHEY and SVGAGI. This CDR3 spans 15 amino acids. The CDR3 loop is CASSYSRGDTGELFF. The CDR3 DNA reads as TGTGCCAGCAGTTACTCCCGGGGAGACACCGGGGAGCTGTTTTTT.

The V call is TRBV9, the J call TRBJ2-3; D gene uncertain. Germline assignment: CDR1 SGDLS and CDR2 YYNGEE. The CDR3 extends over 16 amino acids. With 0 bases removed from V and 2 bases from J, the gap between germline ends came to 13 bases. CDR3 sequence: CASSVDIGRPTDTQYF. Written as DNA, the CDR3 is TGTGCCAGCAGCGTAGACATCGGGCGGCCCACAGATACGCAGTATTTT. Based on the CDR3 plus reference TRBV9 and TRBJ2-3, the full variable domain is DSGVTQTPKHLITATGQRVTLRCSPRSGDLSVYWYQQSLDQGLQFLIQYYNGEERAKGNILERFSAQQFPDLHSELNLSSLELGDSALYFCASSVDIGRPTDTQYFGPGTRLTVL.

This clone is a singleton in its sample. The chain joins TRBV7-2 to TRBJ1-1, with a possible D match to TRBD1 (5 bases). The germline V and J ends were trimmed by 3 bases and 5 bases, with 7 bases remaining between them. The length of the CDR3 is 12 residues. Germline CDR1 is SGHTA and CDR2 is FQGNSA. CDR3 sequence: CASSFRETEAFF. The DNA for the CDR3 is TGTGCCAGCAGCTTCAGGGAAACTGAAGCTTTCTTT.

The CDR3 spells CASSLEYSYNSPLHF. CDR3 DNA sequence: TGTGCCAGCAGCTTAGAATACTCCTATAATTCACCCCTCCACTTT. The V call is TRBV7-8, the J call TRBJ1-6; D not certain. Per the germline V gene, CDR1 is SGHVS and CDR2 is FQNEAQ. The CDR3 has 15 amino acids. V lost 1 base, J lost 0 bases, and 4 bases lay in between.

The V gene is TRBV10-1, the J gene TRBJ1-1; D is ambiguous. Germline V gene sequence: CDR1 WNHNN, CDR2 SYGVQD (reference sequence). The CDR3 is 10 amino acids. V lost 7 bases and J 4 bases, leaving 4 bases between the germline ends. The CDR3, as DNA: TGCGCCAGCATCCCCACTGAAGCTTTCTTT. Translated: CASIPTEAFF.

This clone was seen a handful of times. This chain uses TRBV2 with TRBJ1-2, with 7 bases matching TRBD1. This CDR3 contains 13 residues. CDR1 is SNHLY and CDR2 is FYNNEI in the germline V gene. Germline trimming cut 5 bases from V and 4 bases from J; bases unmatched to any gene: 4. The CDR3 loop reads CASSPQGSYGYTF. The CDR3 bases are TGTGCCAGCAGTCCACAGGGGAGCTATGGCTACACCTTC.

V and J are TRBV25-1 and TRBJ1-2, with D possibly TRBD1 on 5 matching bases. Trimming removed 4 bases at V and 0 bases at J, with 12 bases between. Germline values: CDR1 MGHDK, CDR2 SYGVNS. This CDR3 has 15 amino acids. CDR3 in DNA: TGTGCCAGCAGTGGGGTCGGGGGATCTAACTATGGCTACACCTTC. This encodes CASSGVGGSNYGYTF.

The CDR3 reads CASMDRGLDEQYF. The CDR3 coding sequence is TGTGCCAGTATGGACAGGGGCCTCGACGAGCAGTACTTC. The chain links TRBV28 to TRBJ2-7; TRBD1 agrees at 9 bases. The V and J ends lost 9 bases and 5 bases, in that order; junction bases with no gene match: 8. The length of the CDR3 is 13 residues. CDR1 is MDHEN, CDR2 SYDVKM, per germline.

V usage is TRBV7-2 and J usage is TRBJ2-1, with unresolved D. The CDR3 has 15 amino acids. V was pared by 4 bases and J by 5 bases, with 15 bases between. CDR1 SGHTA and CDR2 FQGNSA come from the germline V gene. The CDR3 is CASSSPLRADNEQFF. In nucleotides, the CDR3 is TGTGCCAGCAGCTCTCCCCTCCGGGCAGACAATGAGCAGTTCTTC.